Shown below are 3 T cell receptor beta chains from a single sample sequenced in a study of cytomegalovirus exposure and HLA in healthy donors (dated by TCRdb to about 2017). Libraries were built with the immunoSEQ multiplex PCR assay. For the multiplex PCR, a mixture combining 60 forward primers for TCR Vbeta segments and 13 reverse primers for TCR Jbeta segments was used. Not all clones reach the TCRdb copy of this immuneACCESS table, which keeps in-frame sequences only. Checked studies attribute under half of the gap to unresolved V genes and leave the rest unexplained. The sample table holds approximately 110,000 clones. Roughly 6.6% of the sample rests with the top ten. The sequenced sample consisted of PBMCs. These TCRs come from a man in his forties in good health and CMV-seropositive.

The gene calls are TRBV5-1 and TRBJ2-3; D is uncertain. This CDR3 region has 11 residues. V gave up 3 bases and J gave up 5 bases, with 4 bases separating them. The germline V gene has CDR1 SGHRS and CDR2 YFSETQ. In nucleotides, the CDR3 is TGCGCCAGCAGCTACTTAGATACGCAGTATTTT. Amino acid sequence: CASSYLDTQYF.

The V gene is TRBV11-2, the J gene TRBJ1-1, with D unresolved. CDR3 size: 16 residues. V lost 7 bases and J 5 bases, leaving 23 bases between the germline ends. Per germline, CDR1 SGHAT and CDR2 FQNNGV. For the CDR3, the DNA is TGTGCCAGCACCCTTAGGGTTTACGGGGAAGGGACTGAAGCTTTCTTT. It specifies CASTLRVYGEGTEAFF.

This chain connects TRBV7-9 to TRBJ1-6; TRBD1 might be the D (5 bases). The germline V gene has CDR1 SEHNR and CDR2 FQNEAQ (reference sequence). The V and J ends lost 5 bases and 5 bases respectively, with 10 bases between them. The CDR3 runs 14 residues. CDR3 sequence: CASSPNRNNSPLHF. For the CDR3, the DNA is TGTGCCAGCAGCCCGAACAGGAATAATTCACCCCTCCACTTT.